What follows describes a single TCR beta chain. The antigen is unknown. The data belong to a study of cytomegalovirus exposure and HLA in healthy donors. Background on the study: The approximately 120 validation repertoires were produced on the same platform as the 670 or so repertoires of the first cohort. This was reported in a later analysis.

Looked up from germline, CDR1 is SGHRS and CDR2 is YFSETQ. V dropped 4 bases and J dropped 4 bases, with 11 bases sitting between them. The CDR3 loop spans 14 amino acids. General study findings and limits: Associated with cytomegalovirus, according to the listing, were 150 to 200 TCR beta chains.

Measured with immunoSEQ multiplex PCR; TCRdb has only the in-frame clones, and not every one. Here the sample spans fewer than 55,000 clones, roughly 92% being singletons. This clonotype was obtained from a man in his late teens or twenties in good health and CMV-seronegative. The sequenced sample was PBMCs. V is TRBV5-1 and J is TRBJ2-2, with a possible D match to TRBD2 (6 bases). CDR3 amino acids: CASSPTSITGELFF. The CDR3 bases are TGCGCCAGCAGCCCGACTAGTATCACCGGGGAGCTGTTTTTT.